The rows below give T cell receptor beta chains drawn from one sample of a study of OX40 agonist ivuxolimab in advanced cancers. Profiling relied on immunoSEQ multiplex PCR, and the TCRdb table lists in-frame clones only, not all of them. The table shows 95,000 to 150,000 clones, with just under 95% occurring only once. Sequencing was performed on CD4+ or CD8+ T cells sorted from blood, taken in a trial of the OX40 agonist ivuxolimab. Receptors were obtained from an adult with an advanced solid tumor such as melanoma, head and neck, liver or kidney cancer. CDR3s include the opening cysteine and the closing phenylalanine or tryptophan. Each record gives: CDR3 DNA, CDR3 protein, D gene, J gene, clone size, V gene. A D gene is named only where the DNA matches it firmly. Some rows mark clone size as missing; the rest say once, few, many or name a class of expanded clone.

CDR3nt: TGTGCCAGCAGGAGGGACTATTCGAACACCGGGGAGCTGTTTTTT; CDR3aa: CASRRDYSNTGELFF; d_gene: TRBD2; j_gene: TRBJ2-2; abundance: once; v_gene: TRBV6-1
CDR3nt: TGCGCCAGCAGCTTCTTATTAGGGAGCACAGATACGCAGTATTTT; CDR3aa: CASSFLLGSTDTQYF; d_gene: .; j_gene: TRBJ2-3; abundance: .; v_gene: TRBV5-1
CDR3nt: TGTGCCAGCACCCCGCTGCGGGGACAGGGGGCGGGAGAGCAGTACTTC; CDR3aa: CASTPLRGQGAGEQYF; d_gene: TRBD1; j_gene: TRBJ2-7; abundance: .; v_gene: TRBV28
CDR3nt: TGTGCCAGCAGCCTAACTGCAGGGGGCGGGACCGGGGAGCTGTTTTTT; CDR3aa: CASSLTAGGGTGELFF; d_gene: TRBD1; j_gene: TRBJ2-2; abundance: .; v_gene: TRBV11-2
CDR3nt: TGTGCCAGCAGTTTACAGAAAGAGACCCAGTACTTC; CDR3aa: CASSLQKETQYF; d_gene: .; j_gene: TRBJ2-5; abundance: once; v_gene: TRBV6-6
CDR3nt: TGTGCCTGGAGAGAGGGACTAGGCAGTACGGAGACCCAGTACTTC; CDR3aa: CAWREGLGSTETQYF; d_gene: TRBD2; j_gene: TRBJ2-5; abundance: once; v_gene: TRBV30
CDR3nt: TGTGCCAGCACTATACAGACAGGGGGAGTCTCTGGAAACACCATATATTTT; CDR3aa: CASTIQTGGVSGNTIYF; d_gene: TRBD1; j_gene: TRBJ1-3; abundance: .; v_gene: TRBV28
CDR3nt: TGTGCCAGCAGCCCTCAGGGGGGGAGAAACACTGAAGCTTTCTTT; CDR3aa: CASSPQGGRNTEAFF; d_gene: TRBD1; j_gene: TRBJ1-1; abundance: .; v_gene: TRBV9
CDR3nt: TGTGCCAGCCGGGACTGGGGCACAGATACGCAGTATTTT; CDR3aa: CASRDWGTDTQYF; d_gene: .; j_gene: TRBJ2-3; abundance: .; v_gene: TRBV7-8
CDR3nt: TGTGCCAGCAGGAAAGACAGGGACCACGAGCAGTACTTC; CDR3aa: CASRKDRDHEQYF; d_gene: TRBD1; j_gene: TRBJ2-7; abundance: .; v_gene: TRBV2
CDR3nt: TGTGCCAGCAGTTTTCTTAGGAGCTCCTACAATGAGCAGTTCTTC; CDR3aa: CASSFLRSSYNEQFF; d_gene: .; j_gene: TRBJ2-1; abundance: .; v_gene: TRBV28
CDR3nt: TGTGCCAGCAGCCCCGGACTAGCGGGATACCATACGCAGTATTTT; CDR3aa: CASSPGLAGYHTQYF; d_gene: TRBD2; j_gene: TRBJ2-3; abundance: .; v_gene: TRBV7-8
CDR3nt: TGTGCCAGCAGTTTATTTGGGACCATCGGAAAACTGTTTTTT; CDR3aa: CASSLFGTIGKLFF; d_gene: .; j_gene: TRBJ1-4; abundance: .; v_gene: TRBV27
CDR3nt: TGTGCCAGCAGTGTATTAGGGGATACGCAGTATTTT; CDR3aa: CASSVLGDTQYF; d_gene: .; j_gene: TRBJ2-3; abundance: .; v_gene: TRBV2
CDR3nt: TGTGCCAGTAGCTATGTGAGGGATACGCAGTATTTT; CDR3aa: CASSYVRDTQYF; d_gene: .; j_gene: TRBJ2-3; abundance: .; v_gene: TRBV19
CDR3nt: TGTGCCAGCAGCCCGACGGGACAGGGGGCCACAGATACGCAGTATTTT; CDR3aa: CASSPTGQGATDTQYF; d_gene: TRBD1; j_gene: TRBJ2-3; abundance: .; v_gene: TRBV6-6
CDR3nt: TGTGCCAGCAGCTCAACTTCCGGGACTAAACGCTACGAGCAGTACTTC; CDR3aa: CASSSTSGTKRYEQYF; d_gene: TRBD2; j_gene: TRBJ2-7; abundance: .; v_gene: TRBV11-1
CDR3nt: TGTGCCAGTACCTCAGGCCTGGGCATTCAGTACTTC; CDR3aa: CASTSGLGIQYF; d_gene: .; j_gene: TRBJ2-4; abundance: .; v_gene: TRBV19
CDR3nt: TGTGCCAGCAGCTCCCCGGGGACAGAAGAGACCCAGTACTTC; CDR3aa: CASSSPGTEETQYF; d_gene: TRBD1; j_gene: TRBJ2-5; abundance: .; v_gene: TRBV5-5
CDR3nt: TGTGCCAGCAGTTTAGCAAGGTCAGGTTTCTATGGCTACACCTTC; CDR3aa: CASSLARSGFYGYTF; d_gene: .; j_gene: TRBJ1-2; abundance: .; v_gene: TRBV28
CDR3nt: TGTGCCAGCAGCTCCGGACTAGCGGGGGTGGGGGAGACCCAGTACTTC; CDR3aa: CASSSGLAGVGETQYF; d_gene: TRBD2; j_gene: TRBJ2-5; abundance: .; v_gene: TRBV6-6
CDR3nt: TGCGCCAGCAGCCCGCGTCAGGGGGAAAAACTGTTTTTT; CDR3aa: CASSPRQGEKLFF; d_gene: .; j_gene: TRBJ1-4; abundance: .; v_gene: TRBV5-1
CDR3nt: TGTGCCTGGAGTCCCCGGGGTAACAATCAGCCCCAGCATTTT; CDR3aa: CAWSPRGNNQPQHF; d_gene: .; j_gene: TRBJ1-5; abundance: .; v_gene: TRBV30
CDR3nt: TGTGCCAGCAGGGGAGGGACAGCCATTCATAGCAATCAGCCCCAGCATTTT; CDR3aa: CASRGGTAIHSNQPQHF; d_gene: TRBD1; j_gene: TRBJ1-5; abundance: .; v_gene: TRBV28
CDR3nt: TGCAGTGCCAGGGACAGCTACGAGCAGTACTTC; CDR3aa: CSARDSYEQYF; d_gene: TRBD1; j_gene: TRBJ2-7; abundance: .; v_gene: TRBV20-1
CDR3nt: TGTGCCAGCAGCTTAGGGGCAGGGGGCTCCACTGAAGCTTTCTTT; CDR3aa: CASSLGAGGSTEAFF; d_gene: TRBD1; j_gene: TRBJ1-1; abundance: .; v_gene: TRBV7-9
CDR3nt: TGTGCCAGCAGTGACCCGGACAGGGGCTACGAGCAGTACTTC; CDR3aa: CASSDPDRGYEQYF; d_gene: TRBD1; j_gene: TRBJ2-7; abundance: .; v_gene: TRBV6-1
CDR3nt: TGCGCCAGCAGTAAAGGACAGGGTCGGTGGGAGACCCAGTACTTC; CDR3aa: CASSKGQGRWETQYF; d_gene: TRBD1; j_gene: TRBJ2-5; abundance: .; v_gene: TRBV5-1
CDR3nt: TGTGCCAGCAGCTCCCGGGACAGTGGACTTAGCAATCAGCCCCAGCATTTT; CDR3aa: CASSSRDSGLSNQPQHF; d_gene: TRBD1; j_gene: TRBJ1-5; abundance: .; v_gene: TRBV7-8
CDR3nt: TGTGCCAGCAGTCCCACAAGCCCTAGCGGAAGCACAGATACGCAGTATTTT; CDR3aa: CASSPTSPSGSTDTQYF; d_gene: TRBD2; j_gene: TRBJ2-3; abundance: .; v_gene: TRBV7-9
CDR3nt: TGTGCCAGCAGTGAAAGCTTCTCTGGAAACACCATATATTTT; CDR3aa: CASSESFSGNTIYF; d_gene: .; j_gene: TRBJ1-3; abundance: .; v_gene: TRBV2
CDR3nt: TGTGCCAGCCGGACAGGCACCGGGGAGCTGTTTTTT; CDR3aa: CASRTGTGELFF; d_gene: TRBD1; j_gene: TRBJ2-2; abundance: .; v_gene: TRBV27
CDR3nt: TGTGCCAGCAGTCCCCCGGCGGGGGGCCAAGAGACCCAGTACTTC; CDR3aa: CASSPPAGGQETQYF; d_gene: TRBD2; j_gene: TRBJ2-5; abundance: .; v_gene: TRBV27
CDR3nt: TGCGCCAGCAGCTTGTCGGGACAGACCTATTATTCACCCCTCCACTTT; CDR3aa: CASSLSGQTYYSPLHF; d_gene: TRBD1; j_gene: TRBJ1-6; abundance: .; v_gene: TRBV5-1
CDR3nt: TGTGCAAGTCGCTCACCAAACAGGACGGGCGCTTGCGAGCAGTACTTC; CDR3aa: CASRSPNRTGACEQYF; d_gene: .; j_gene: TRBJ2-7; abundance: .; v_gene: TRBV12-2
CDR3nt: TGTGCCTGTAGTATAGAGGCGGGAGTTCGCACCGGGGAGCTGTTTTTT; CDR3aa: CACSIEAGVRTGELFF; d_gene: TRBD2; j_gene: TRBJ2-2; abundance: .; v_gene: TRBV19
CDR3nt: TGTGCCAGCAGCTCGGCAGAGAACACTGAAGCTTTCTTT; CDR3aa: CASSSAENTEAFF; d_gene: .; j_gene: TRBJ1-1; abundance: .; v_gene: TRBV7-2
CDR3nt: TGTGCCAGCAGCACCGTGACAGGGGTCTACAATGAGCAGTTCTTC; CDR3aa: CASSTVTGVYNEQFF; d_gene: TRBD1; j_gene: TRBJ2-1; abundance: .; v_gene: TRBV13
CDR3nt: TGTGCCAGCAGCTTGGTACCCAGATTGAACACTGAAGCTTTCTTT; CDR3aa: CASSLVPRLNTEAFF; d_gene: .; j_gene: TRBJ1-1; abundance: .; v_gene: TRBV5-6
CDR3nt: TGTGCCAGCAGCTTGGTGATAGATTCCCCCTTCGGGCAGTACTTC; CDR3aa: CASSLVIDSPFGQYF; d_gene: .; j_gene: TRBJ2-7; abundance: .; v_gene: TRBV7-2
CDR3nt: TGTGCCAGCAGCCAACAGGGGGGAGTAACAGATACGCAGTATTTT; CDR3aa: CASSQQGGVTDTQYF; d_gene: .; j_gene: TRBJ2-3; abundance: .; v_gene: TRBV14
CDR3nt: TGTGCCAGTAGTATAACCAGGGGGCTTTCTGGAAACACCATATATTTT; CDR3aa: CASSITRGLSGNTIYF; d_gene: TRBD1; j_gene: TRBJ1-3; abundance: once; v_gene: TRBV19
CDR3nt: TGTGCCAGCAGCCTACGGGGGAGGGGGGAAAAACTGTTTTTT; CDR3aa: CASSLRGRGEKLFF; d_gene: .; j_gene: TRBJ1-4; abundance: .; v_gene: TRBV6-6
CDR3nt: TGTGCCAGCAGCCCAGTAGGGGCAACTGAGCAGTTCTTC; CDR3aa: CASSPVGATEQFF; d_gene: .; j_gene: TRBJ2-1; abundance: .; v_gene: TRBV5-5
CDR3nt: TGTGCCAGCAGTGTCGAGGGTTCTATGGGAAACACCATATATTTT; CDR3aa: CASSVEGSMGNTIYF; d_gene: .; j_gene: TRBJ1-3; abundance: .; v_gene: TRBV28
CDR3nt: TGTGCCAGCTCACCCGGGACAGGGATAGACGAGCAGTACTTC; CDR3aa: CASSPGTGIDEQYF; d_gene: TRBD1; j_gene: TRBJ2-7; abundance: .; v_gene: TRBV18
CDR3nt: TGTGCCAGCAGCGCCCGTAGGGGTGGAAACACCATATATTTT; CDR3aa: CASSARRGGNTIYF; d_gene: .; j_gene: TRBJ1-3; abundance: once; v_gene: TRBV7-2
CDR3nt: TGTGCCAGCAGTTCCGCGGGACTCAGCAATCAGCCCCAGCATTTT; CDR3aa: CASSSAGLSNQPQHF; d_gene: .; j_gene: TRBJ1-5; abundance: .; v_gene: TRBV6-5
CDR3nt: TGTGCCGCGGGGCTCGGGAATCAGCCCCAGCATTTT; CDR3aa: CAAGLGNQPQHF; d_gene: .; j_gene: TRBJ1-5; abundance: .; v_gene: TRBV28
CDR3nt: TGTGCCAGCAGCTTGGACTCTAGCATCACAGATACGCAGTATTTT; CDR3aa: CASSLDSSITDTQYF; d_gene: .; j_gene: TRBJ2-3; abundance: .; v_gene: TRBV5-4
CDR3nt: TGTGCCAGCAGCGTAGTTTCGAACACCGGGGAGCTGTTTTTT; CDR3aa: CASSVVSNTGELFF; d_gene: .; j_gene: TRBJ2-2; abundance: .; v_gene: TRBV9
CDR3nt: TGCGCCAGCAGCTTGGCGGCGGGATCCTGGGGTAATGAGCAGTTCTTC; CDR3aa: CASSLAAGSWGNEQFF; d_gene: .; j_gene: TRBJ2-1; abundance: .; v_gene: TRBV5-1
CDR3nt: TGTGCCAGCAGTTTGCCCCTCTGGACAGGGGTGTTAGGAGGCTACACCTTC; CDR3aa: CASSLPLWTGVLGGYTF; d_gene: TRBD1; j_gene: TRBJ1-2; abundance: .; v_gene: TRBV28
CDR3nt: TGCGCCAGCAGCTTGGATGGGGGAACCGGGGAGCTGTTTTTT; CDR3aa: CASSLDGGTGELFF; d_gene: .; j_gene: TRBJ2-2; abundance: .; v_gene: TRBV5-1
CDR3nt: TGTGCCAGCAGCGGGTGGGGGGGCAACTACGAGCAGTACTTC; CDR3aa: CASSGWGGNYEQYF; d_gene: .; j_gene: TRBJ2-7; abundance: once; v_gene: TRBV11-2
CDR3nt: TGTGCCAGCAGCCCTACAACCGACGAGCAGTACTTC; CDR3aa: CASSPTTDEQYF; d_gene: .; j_gene: TRBJ2-7; abundance: .; v_gene: TRBV14
CDR3nt: TGTGCCAGCAGTTTACAGGGGTATCAGCCCCAGCATTTT; CDR3aa: CASSLQGYQPQHF; d_gene: .; j_gene: TRBJ1-5; abundance: .; v_gene: TRBV28
CDR3nt: TGCGCCAGCAGCGCTTCCGGGACATCGAACACCGGGGAGCTGTTTTTT; CDR3aa: CASSASGTSNTGELFF; d_gene: .; j_gene: TRBJ2-2; abundance: .; v_gene: TRBV5-1
CDR3nt: TGTGCCTGGAGCCCTGGGACCGCCCTGGCCGGGGAGCTGTTTTTT; CDR3aa: CAWSPGTALAGELFF; d_gene: .; j_gene: TRBJ2-2; abundance: .; v_gene: TRBV30